This T cell receptor (beta chain) is drawn from a study of blood T cells in healthy people across ages. Next came a second PCR, run for 7 to 11 cycles, which used a sample-barcoded 5' primer along with a J-beta primer mix. TCRdb reanalysed the 5' RACE reads using MiXCR and keeps one entry per CDR3 protein. The sample lists some 790,000 distinct CDR3 sequences, more than 25% seen once, with roughly a sixth in the top ten. CDR1 SQVTM and CDR2 ANQGSEA come from the germline V gene. This CDR3 contains 14 residues. With V trimmed by 7 bases and J by 2 bases, 6 bases remained unmatched. The chain combines TRBV29-1 with TRBJ1-2; TRBD1 agrees at 11 bases. The source is a woman older than 75 in good health. The sample taken for sequencing was blood. DNA for the CDR3: TGCAGCGCTCTCGGACAGGGGGCGAACTATGGCTACACCTTC. It translates to CSALGQGANYGYTF. Full variable domain (rest looked up from reference TRBV29-1 and TRBJ1-2): SAVISQKPSRDICQRGTSLTIQCQVDSQVTMMFWYRQQPGQSLTLIATANQGSEATYESGFVIDKFPISRPNLTFSTLTVSNMSPEDSSIYLCSALGQGANYGYTFGSGTRLTVV.